These T cell receptor beta chains were read from a single sample in a study of cytomegalovirus exposure and HLA in healthy donors. This table comes from immunoSEQ multiplex PCR, and its TCRdb copy is limited to in-frame clones, with some not included. The table lists about 160,000 clones, approximately 90% of them singletons. The sample was PBMCs. Receptor source: a man younger than 35 in good health and CMV-seronegative. Each CDR3 is given with its conserved first and last residue. The D gene is left open where the match is weak. The size of a clone is reported for some rows only, either as once, few or many, or as a class for expanded clones.

clone size: .; J gene: TRBJ1-2; D gene: TRBD1; V gene: TRBV4-2; CDR3 DNA: TGTGCCAGCAGCCAAGGGACAGGGGGCGATGGCTACACCTTC; CDR3 protein: CASSQGTGGDGYTF
clone size: .; J gene: TRBJ2-7; D gene: TRBD2; V gene: TRBV4-1; CDR3 DNA: TGCGCCAGCAGCCAAAGGACTAGCGGGAGCTTAGACGAGCAGTACTTC; CDR3 protein: CASSQRTSGSLDEQYF
clone size: .; J gene: TRBJ1-1; D gene: TRBD1; V gene: TRBV6-5; CDR3 DNA: TGTGCCAGCAGCCTCGTGTCTTCCGAGGGGGCGGTAGCTTTCTTT; CDR3 protein: CASSLVSSEGAVAFF
clone size: once; J gene: TRBJ2-1; D gene: TRBD2; V gene: TRBV19; CDR3 DNA: TGTGCCAGTAGTATAATGGGGACTAGCGGGGGGGGCCCTAGCTCCTACAATGAGCAGTTCTTC; CDR3 protein: CASSIMGTSGGGPSSYNEQFF
clone size: .; J gene: TRBJ1-2; D gene: TRBD1; V gene: TRBV6-1; CDR3 DNA: TGTGCCAGCAGTGACACGGACAGGGCCACCTATGGCTACACCTTC; CDR3 protein: CASSDTDRATYGYTF
clone size: .; J gene: TRBJ1-1; D gene: .; V gene: TRBV19; CDR3 DNA: TGTGCCAGTGAGTCAGGGTGGATGAACACTGAAGCTTTCTTT; CDR3 protein: CASESGWMNTEAFF
clone size: once; J gene: TRBJ2-2; D gene: TRBD1; V gene: TRBV9; CDR3 DNA: TGTGCCAGCAGCGTAGAAGACAGGGGCACCGGGGAGCTGTTTTTT; CDR3 protein: CASSVEDRGTGELFF
clone size: .; J gene: TRBJ2-3; D gene: TRBD2; V gene: TRBV7-2; CDR3 DNA: TGTGCCAGCAGCTTTGCGGGAGAGTCGGGTACGCAGTATTTT; CDR3 protein: CASSFAGESGTQYF
clone size: few; J gene: TRBJ1-2; D gene: TRBD1; V gene: TRBV2; CDR3 DNA: TGTGCCAGCAGGGACGGGACAGCCTATGGCTACACCTTC; CDR3 protein: CASRDGTAYGYTF
clone size: .; J gene: TRBJ2-1; D gene: .; V gene: TRBV7-2; CDR3 DNA: TGTGCCAGCAGCCCTGGACTAACGGATCAGCAGTTCTTC; CDR3 protein: CASSPGLTDQQFF
clone size: .; J gene: TRBJ2-5; D gene: .; V gene: TRBV7-8; CDR3 DNA: TGTGCCAGCAGATCCTGGGGGGGGCCGCAAGAGACCCAGTACTTC; CDR3 protein: CASRSWGGPQETQYF
clone size: .; J gene: TRBJ2-1; D gene: TRBD1; V gene: TRBV27; CDR3 DNA: TGTGCCAGCAGTTTATCCCCTATCGGCAGGGGGTCCTACAATGAGCAGTTCTTC; CDR3 protein: CASSLSPIGRGSYNEQFF
clone size: .; J gene: TRBJ1-4; D gene: TRBD1; V gene: TRBV5-1; CDR3 DNA: TGCGCCAGCAGCCAAGGGACAGGGAAATATGAAAAACTGTTTTTT; CDR3 protein: CASSQGTGKYEKLFF
clone size: .; J gene: TRBJ2-2; D gene: .; V gene: TRBV7-7; CDR3 DNA: TGTGCTAGCAGCTTAGCAGGTCGGGAAGACACCGGGGAGCTGTTTTTT; CDR3 protein: CASSLAGREDTGELFF
clone size: .; J gene: TRBJ1-3; D gene: TRBD1; V gene: TRBV6-6; CDR3 DNA: TGTGCCAGCAGTTACTCGTCAGGGGGCTCTGGAAACACCATATATTTT; CDR3 protein: CASSYSSGGSGNTIYF
clone size: .; J gene: TRBJ2-3; D gene: TRBD2; V gene: TRBV7-2; CDR3 DNA: TGTGCCAGCAGCCCAGGGCGGGGGACAGATACGCAGTATTTT; CDR3 protein: CASSPGRGTDTQYF
clone size: once; J gene: TRBJ2-3; D gene: .; V gene: TRBV6-1; CDR3 DNA: TGTGCCAGCAGTGGAGGGAGATTCACAGATACGCAGTATTTT; CDR3 protein: CASSGGRFTDTQYF
clone size: .; J gene: TRBJ2-1; D gene: TRBD2; V gene: TRBV2; CDR3 DNA: TGTGCCAGCATTCCGCGACTAGCGGGGGACAATGAGCAGTTCTTC; CDR3 protein: CASIPRLAGDNEQFF
clone size: .; J gene: TRBJ2-7; D gene: TRBD2; V gene: TRBV28; CDR3 DNA: TGTGCCAGCACCACGCAGGGCAGCGGGATGAACTACGAGCAGTACTTC; CDR3 protein: CASTTQGSGMNYEQYF
clone size: few; J gene: TRBJ2-1; D gene: TRBD1; V gene: TRBV6-1; CDR3 DNA: TGTGCCAGCAGTGCCTGGGGACAGGGAAACAATGAGCAGTTCTTC; CDR3 protein: CASSAWGQGNNEQFF
clone size: .; J gene: TRBJ2-3; D gene: TRBD2; V gene: TRBV2; CDR3 DNA: TGTGCCAGCAGGGAGCGGGGGGGAACAGATACGCAGTATTTT; CDR3 protein: CASRERGGTDTQYF
clone size: .; J gene: TRBJ1-2; D gene: .; V gene: TRBV4-1; CDR3 DNA: TGCGCCAGCAGCCAAGAAACAGGTCCCTATGGCTACACCTTC; CDR3 protein: CASSQETGPYGYTF
clone size: once; J gene: TRBJ2-1; D gene: .; V gene: TRBV7-5; CDR3 DNA: TGTGTCAGAAGCTTCACTAGCGGGGGAGGAAATGAGCAGTTCTTC; CDR3 protein: CVRSFTSGGGNEQFF
clone size: .; J gene: TRBJ1-3; D gene: TRBD1; V gene: TRBV19; CDR3 DNA: TGTGCCACCACGACAGGGACGGGAAACACCATATATTTT; CDR3 protein: CATTTGTGNTIYF
clone size: once; J gene: TRBJ2-7; D gene: TRBD2; V gene: TRBV6-6; CDR3 DNA: TGTGCCAGCAGTTACATTAGCGGGAGGCTCGACGAGCAGTACTTC; CDR3 protein: CASSYISGRLDEQYF
clone size: .; J gene: TRBJ1-3; D gene: TRBD1; V gene: TRBV11-3; CDR3 DNA: TGTGCCAGCAGCTCTGGGACAGGGCCAATCGGGGAAGACACCATATATTTT; CDR3 protein: CASSSGTGPIGEDTIYF
clone size: .; J gene: TRBJ2-7; D gene: .; V gene: TRBV19; CDR3 DNA: TGTGCCAGTAGCCCTCCTAACTCCTACGAGCAGTACTTC; CDR3 protein: CASSPPNSYEQYF
clone size: .; J gene: TRBJ1-2; D gene: TRBD1; V gene: TRBV28; CDR3 DNA: TGTGCCAGCCGACCAGAGGGGACAGGGGGCTATGGCTACACCTTC; CDR3 protein: CASRPEGTGGYGYTF
clone size: .; J gene: TRBJ2-1; D gene: TRBD2; V gene: TRBV9; CDR3 DNA: TGTGCCAGCAGCACCAGACTAGCGGGAGGGCCTATCTCCTACAATGAGCAGTTCTTC; CDR3 protein: CASSTRLAGGPISYNEQFF
clone size: .; J gene: TRBJ1-2; D gene: TRBD1; V gene: TRBV11-2; CDR3 DNA: TGTGCCAGCAGCCGTAGAGGGACAGCCAATTCCTATGGCTACACCTTC; CDR3 protein: CASSRRGTANSYGYTF
clone size: .; J gene: TRBJ2-4; D gene: TRBD2; V gene: TRBV5-4; CDR3 DNA: TGTGCCAGCAGCTTGGGTGAGGTACTAGCGGGGCCGGCAGCCAAAAACATTCAGTACTTC; CDR3 protein: CASSLGEVLAGPAAKNIQYF
clone size: .; J gene: TRBJ1-2; D gene: .; V gene: TRBV6-5; CDR3 DNA: TGTGCCAGCAGTTACAGGGGGGGCAGTTATGGCTACACCTTC; CDR3 protein: CASSYRGGSYGYTF
clone size: .; J gene: TRBJ2-1; D gene: TRBD2; V gene: TRBV19; CDR3 DNA: TGTGCCAGTACCTTAGCGGGGGGGGCCTACAATGAGCAGTTCTTC; CDR3 protein: CASTLAGGAYNEQFF
clone size: .; J gene: TRBJ1-5; D gene: TRBD1; V gene: TRBV4-2; CDR3 DNA: TGTGCCAGCAGCCACCACGACAGGGGTGGGGGCAATCAGCCCCAGCATTTT; CDR3 protein: CASSHHDRGGGNQPQHF
clone size: .; J gene: TRBJ1-4; D gene: .; V gene: TRBV6-4; CDR3 DNA: TGTGCCAGCAGCAGGGGTTTAACTAATGAAAAACTGTTTTTT; CDR3 protein: CASSRGLTNEKLFF
clone size: .; J gene: TRBJ2-5; D gene: TRBD1; V gene: TRBV28; CDR3 DNA: TGTGCCAGCAGTTCCGGACAGGGACCCCAAGAGACCCAGTACTTC; CDR3 protein: CASSSGQGPQETQYF
clone size: .; J gene: TRBJ2-1; D gene: TRBD1; V gene: TRBV11-3; CDR3 DNA: TGTGCCAGCAGCAAAAGACAGGGTGACAATGAGCAGTTCTTC; CDR3 protein: CASSKRQGDNEQFF